The 3 T cell receptor beta chains given below trace back to one sample, sequenced in a study of shared clonotypes between healthy human individuals. Produced via immunoSEQ multiplex PCR; TCRdb's table is partial and in-frame only. The data show around 2,000,000 clones, with roughly 94% seen just once and approximately 0.13% held by the top ten. The sequenced sample consisted of naive CD4+ T cells sorted from blood. The subset: CD45RA+ positively selected. These receptors were taken from a man younger than 30 in good health.

The V call is TRBV4-1, the J call TRBJ1-5, with D perhaps TRBD1 (6 bases). This CDR3 is built from 14 residues. Looked up from germline, CDR1 is MGHRA and CDR2 is YSYEKL. Between the trimmed V and J ends, which lost 1 base and 4 bases, there was a span of 8 bases. The CDR3 nucleotides read TGCGCCAGCAGCCAAGGACAGGTAAATCAGCCCCAGCATTTT. Amino acid sequence: CASSQGQVNQPQHF.

The chain is built from TRBV27 and TRBJ2-1; 7 bases agree with TRBD1. The CDR3 totals 14 residues. Per germline, CDR1 MNHEY and CDR2 SMNVEV (reference sequence). V was clipped by 2 bases and J by 6 bases; unmatched bases: 4. The CDR3 region has the DNA TGTGCCAGCAGTTTAACAGGACAGGTCAATGAGCAGTTCTTC. This codes for CASSLTGQVNEQFF.

The CDR3 coding sequence is TGTGCCAGCAGCTTGTATGGCTCCTACAATGAGCAGTTCTTC. Protein product: CASSLYGSYNEQFF. The chain joins TRBV11-2 to TRBJ2-1, with D unresolved. Trimming shortened V by 3 bases and J by 0 bases, and 6 bases separated the two germline ends. This CDR3 spans 14 amino acids. Germline CDR1 and CDR2: SGHAT and FQNNGV.